The 10 T cell receptor beta chains listed next were all sequenced from one sample in a study of regulatory T cells in long-lasting Graves disease. Investigators prepared the TCR beta libraries by applying iRepertoire HTBI primers and Arm-PCR of CDR3 regions. Each CDR3 protein is one row after TCRdb ran MiXCR on the multiplex PCR reads. The sample carries under 450,000 distinct CDR3 sequences, about 23% recorded once. Time point of the sample: persistent/refractory GD, antithyroid drugs over 5 years with positive TRAb. Preparation of the TCR library used RNA extracted from PBMCs. This material consisted of peripheral blood mononuclear cells (PBMCs), taken when the disease was refractory, from a patient treated with antithyroid drugs. These receptors were collected from a woman in her forties with Graves disease.

CDR3: CASSFWVTTSGNTIYF. CDR3 nucleotides: TGTGCCAGCAGTTTTTGGGTAACTACGTCTGGAAACACCATATATTTT. The chain recombines TRBV28 with TRBJ1-3, with D hard to call. The V end was cut by 3 bases, the J end by 1 base, with 13 bases between. This CDR3 is built from 16 residues. The germline V gene encodes CDR1 MDHEN and CDR2 SYDVKM.

This clonotype was counted a few times. The genes are TRBV15 and TRBJ1-5; perhaps TRBD1 as D (6 bases). Trimming shortened V by 0 bases and J by 4 bases, and 19 bases separated the two germline ends. The CDR3 consists of 18 residues. Germline CDR1 LNHNV, CDR2 YYDKDF (reference sequence). The CDR3 loop is CATSRDGLYDRPNQPQHF. The CDR3 nucleotides read TGTGCCACCAGCAGAGATGGCCTTTATGACAGGCCGAATCAGCCCCAGCATTTT.

The V call is TRBV28, the J call TRBJ2-1; perhaps TRBD1 as D (5 bases). The CDR3 runs to 13 residues. Trimming removed 9 bases from V and 8 bases from J, with 17 bases in between. The germline CDR1 and CDR2 sequences are MDHEN and SYDVKM. The CDR3 region is CASQQGWIDEQFF. CDR3 nucleotides: TGTGCCAGTCAGCAGGGCTGGATCGATGAGCAGTTCTTC.

This clonotype has just a few counts. The V and J genes are TRBV7-3 and TRBJ2-2; 7 positions agree with TRBD1. Unmatched junction bases numbered 14, after V lost 1 base and J lost 6 bases. CDR1 and CDR2 (germline): SGHTA, FQGTGA. The CDR3 loop spans 18 amino acids. DNA of the CDR3: TGTGCCAGCAGCTTAATTTCACTCTCGGGACAGAGGGCCGGGGAGCTGTTTTTT. Protein sequence: CASSLISLSGQRAGELFF.

This clonotype occurred many times. J is TRBJ2-2 and V is TRBV2; D remains ambiguous. V was trimmed by 0 bases and J by 6 bases, leaving 8 bases between them. CDR1 is SNHLY and CDR2 is FYNNEI in the germline V gene. CDR3 size: 14 residues. The CDR3 reads CASSEAERSGELFF. The DNA of the CDR3 is TGTGCCAGCAGTGAAGCGGAACGATCCGGGGAGCTGTTTTTT.

This clonotype was detected only a few times. The chain carries TRBV27 and TRBJ2-7; D tentatively fits TRBD1 or TRBD2 (5 bases each). This CDR3 has 16 amino acids. The V gene lost 5 bases and the J gene lost 3 bases, with 20 bases spanning the gap. Germline assignment: CDR1 MNHEY and CDR2 SMNVEV (reference sequence). This CDR3 is CASSPALEGMLYEQYF. CDR3 nucleotides: TGTGCCAGCAGTCCAGCCCTAGAGGGGATGCTCTACGAGCAGTACTTC.

Only a few counts were recorded for this clonotype. CDR3: CASVRQGTSYEQYF. CDR3 nucleotide sequence: TGTGCCAGCGTCAGACAGGGGACATCCTACGAGCAGTACTTC. This chain uses TRBV2 with TRBJ2-7; TRBD1 matches 8 bases. V lost 8 bases, J lost 1 base, and 7 bases stayed unmatched. The germline gives CDR1 SNHLY, CDR2 FYNNEI. The CDR3 totals 14 residues.

This clonotype appeared many times. This chain connects TRBV28 to TRBJ2-7; 13 bases map to TRBD2. There are 18 residues in the CDR3. Germline assignment: CDR1 MDHEN and CDR2 SYDVKM. The V and J ends lost 4 bases and 2 bases, in that order; junction bases with no gene match: 11. The CDR3 nucleotides are TGTGCCAGCAGTTCCCAACTAATGACTAGCGGGAGGCCCTACGAGCAGTACTTC. It yields the protein CASSSQLMTSGRPYEQYF.

This clonotype occurred many times. The rearrangement joins TRBV3-1 to TRBJ1-6; maybe TRBD1 (6 bases). Germline V CDR1 and CDR2: LGHDT, YNNKEL (reference sequence). Trimming left V 4 bases short and J 10 bases short, with 20 bases between. The CDR3 is 16 amino acids. The CDR3 loop reads CASSRSHQGGGSPLHF. As DNA, the CDR3 is TGTGCCAGCAGCCGTTCGCATCAGGGAGGGGGATCACCCCTCCACTTT.

Comment on this clonotype: Given a much more abundant clone one base away, this may be a read error. Since no conserved phenylalanine or tryptophan closes the CDR3, a read error is the likely cause. The chain has TRBV5-1 and TRBJ1-1; D gene ambiguous. V lost 0 bases and J 0 bases, leaving 15 bases between the germline ends. The germline V gene has CDR1 SGHRS and CDR2 YFSETQ. The CDR3 runs to 17 residues. CDR3: CASSLAYTGSMNTEAFL. The CDR3, as DNA: TGCGCCAGCAGCTTGGCCTATACGGGTTCGATGAACACTGAAGCTTTCCTT.